This T cell receptor beta chain was documented in a study of T cell repertoires in cytomegalovirus infection. Study-wide context: Recently identified HLA-C-restricted CMV epitopes were used, and well-studied HLA-B-restricted CMV epitopes were used as well. In public TCR beta signatures, there were indications of both CMV infection and matching HLA type. Study-level results: The ex vivo response was dominated by HLA-C-restricted CMV-specific TCR beta clonotypes.

To note about this clonotype: Its antigen remains unidentified.

This CDR3 has 15 residues. Trimming stripped 10 bases from V and 2 bases from J, with 20 bases between. Germline V CDR1 and CDR2: ENHRY, SYGVKD. Via MiXCR, TCRdb re-called the reads, giving one row per CDR3 protein. The data show about 770,000 distinct CDR3 sequences, almost 30% seen once. This clonotype was obtained from a human donor in good health (CMV status not recorded). Some clones in this sample may be carry-over from other donors' samples. The chain combines TRBV10-3 with TRBJ1-2; possible D gene TRBD1, 5 bases. The specimen was cultured CD8+ T cells from PBMCs, collected from culture after CMV antigen stimulation. This chain's CDR3 is CATIQVVASNYGYTF. As DNA, the CDR3 is TGTGCCACCATACAGGTAGTCGCATCCAACTATGGCTACACCTTC.